These T cell receptor beta chains were read from a single sample in a study of Graves' ophthalmopathy and Graves' hyperthyroidism. TCRdb reprocessed the multiplex PCR reads with MiXCR, giving one entry per CDR3 protein. The sample consists of 500,000 to 600,000 distinct CDR3 sequences, less than 40% of them appearing once. The sequenced sample consisted of peripheral blood or thyroid tissue (not recorded which). The receptors come from an adult man with Graves' hyperthyroidism. CDR3s include the opening cysteine and the closing phenylalanine or tryptophan. A D gene is named only where the DNA matches it firmly. Clone size appears in some rows only: once, few, many, or a class for an expanded clone.

clone_size | d_call | j_call | v_call | cdr3_nt | cdr3_aa
. | TRBD1 | TRBJ1-1 | TRBV7-9 | TGTGCCAGCAGCCAAGGGAAGGGGGCGATGATCGGGGGCACTGAAGCTTTCTTT | CASSQGKGAMIGGTEAFF
. | . | TRBJ2-5 | TRBV28 | TGTGCCAGCAGTTTATCATTAGCAGGGGAAGAGACCCAGTACTTC | CASSLSLAGEETQYF
many | . | TRBJ1-5 | TRBV15 | TGTGCCACCAGCAGAGGGGACCTCAACAATCAGCCCCAGCATTTT | CATSRGDLNNQPQHF
many | TRBD1 | TRBJ2-7 | TRBV29-1 | TGCAGCGTTGTCGGGTTTGGACAGGCCTACGAGCAGTACTTC | CSVVGFGQAYEQYF
. | . | TRBJ1-4 | TRBV10-3 | TGTGCCATCAGTGCCACCGGGACTGAAAAACTGTTTTTT | CAISATGTEKLFF
few | TRBD1 | TRBJ1-2 | TRBV3-1 | TGTGCCAGCAAACCAGGGCCAGGGGGCAACTATGGCTACACCTTC | CASKPGPGGNYGYTF
. | . | TRBJ1-5 | TRBV7-2 | TGTGCCAGCAGCTTCCGGATGGGGGGGCGGCCCCAGCATTTT | CASSFRMGGRPQHF
few | TRBD1 | TRBJ1-5 | TRBV20-1 | TGCAGTGCTAGAGTAACAACAGGGGCCCCAGGGGGAAGCAATCAGCCCCAGCATTTT | CSARVTTGAPGGSNQPQHF
many | TRBD1 | TRBJ1-4 | TRBV6-1 | TGTGCCAGCAGTGGACGACAGGGTGTATCGGAAAAACTGTTTTTT | CASSGRQGVSEKLFF
. | . | TRBJ1-5 | TRBV5-1 | TGCGCCAGCAGCCGGACTAGCGGGGGGACGCCCCAGCATTTT | CASSRTSGGTPQHF
. | TRBD1 | TRBJ1-2 | TRBV11-2 | TGTGCCAGCAGCACCCTTTCCCGACAGGGTAAATTGGGTGGATATGGCTACACCTTC | CASSTLSRQGKLGGYGYTF
. | . | TRBJ1-4 | TRBV6-5 | TGTGCCAGCAGTTACCGCAGGCTGGCGAATGAAAAACTGTTTTTT | CASSYRRLANEKLFF
many | . | TRBJ2-5 | TRBV10-3 | TGTGCCACCGAGGACACACAAGAGACCCAGTACTTC | CATEDTQETQYF
. | TRBD1 | TRBJ1-2 | TRBV29-1 | TGCAGCGTTAGGACAGGCAGTCATGGCTACACCTTC | CSVRTGSHGYTF
. | TRBD2 | TRBJ2-7 | TRBV7-6 | TGTGCCAGCAGCTTAGCGGCAGCGGGAGATATCCATGACGAGCAGTACTTC | CASSLAAAGDIHDEQYF
few | . | TRBJ1-3 | TRBV6-5 | TGTGCCAGCAGTTACTCGAGCAGCCCGGGAAACACCATATATTTT | CASSYSSSPGNTIYF
many | TRBD2 | TRBJ2-5 | TRBV24-1 | TGTGCCACCAGCAGCTCTTTGGAAACTAGCGGGAGCGGGGGGGAGACCCAGTACTTC | CATSSSLETSGSGGETQYF
few | TRBD1 | TRBJ2-7 | TRBV3-1 | TGTGCCAGCAGCCAAGGGGGACAGCTCGGCTACGAGCAGTACTTC | CASSQGGQLGYEQYF
many | . | TRBJ1-6 | TRBV7-9 | TGTGCCAGCAGCCCACAGACAGGACCCCTCCACTTT | CASSPQTGPLHF
. | TRBD2 | TRBJ2-5 | TRBV29-1 | TGCAGCAGAGAGACTAGCGAAGAGACCCAGTACTTC | CSRETSEETQYF
. | . | TRBJ2-7 | TRBV5-8 | TGTGCCAGCAGCTTGGCCGGGGCAGGGCGCTACGAGCAGTACTTC | CASSLAGAGRYEQYF
many | . | TRBJ1-6 | TRBV19 | TGTGCCAGTAGTATCGGGCCCAATGATTCACCCCTCCACTTT | CASSIGPNDSPLHF
few | TRBD2 | TRBJ2-1 | TRBV7-2 | TGTGCCAGCAGCTTAGAGGCTAGCGGGAGGGTTGGCAATGAGCAGTTCTTC | CASSLEASGRVGNEQFF
few | . | TRBJ1-1 | TRBV5-1 | TGCGCCAGCAGCTTTGGTCGAAGTATGAACACTGAAGCTTTCTTT | CASSFGRSMNTEAFF
. | TRBD2 | TRBJ2-5 | TRBV2 | TGTGCCAGCAGCTTTGGGGCTAGCGGGGTGAGAGAGACCCAGTACTTC | CASSFGASGVRETQYF
few | TRBD1 | TRBJ2-7 | TRBV6-5 | TGTGCCAGCAGTACCGGGGACAGACCCTACGAGCAGTACTTC | CASSTGDRPYEQYF
. | . | TRBJ1-1 | TRBV25-1 | TGTGCCAGCAGTGAACCAGGGGATGGGTCGAACACTGAAGCTTTCTTT | CASSEPGDGSNTEAFF
many | . | TRBJ2-7 | TRBV5-1 | TGCGCCAGCAGCTTGGGCGCAGGGCCCAACGAGCAGTACTTC | CASSLGAGPNEQYF
. | . | TRBJ2-1 | TRBV7-2 | TGTGCCAGCAGCACGACTAGCAGGGGTTACAATGAGCAGTTCTTC | CASSTTSRGYNEQFF
few | TRBD1 | TRBJ1-2 | TRBV4-2 | TGTGCCTGGAGTGCCCCTGGGACAGGGGTCAAGAACTATGGCTACACCTTC | CAWSAPGTGVKNYGYTF
. | TRBD1 | TRBJ1-1 | TRBV10-3 | TGTGCCAGCAGTGATCAAGGGGGCTCTGAAGCTTTCTTT | CASSDQGGSEAFF
. | . | TRBJ2-1 | TRBV24-1 | TGTGCCACCAGTGGAAATTGGAATGAGCAGTTCTTC | CATSGNWNEQFF
once | . | TRBJ1-2 | TRBV24-1 | TGTGCCACCAGTGATTTGGTCAGAACCAATGAGCAGTTCTATGGCTACACCTTC | CATSDLVRTNEQFYGYTF
many | . | TRBJ1-2 | TRBV20-1 | TGCAGTGCACCCCCGACCGACGACTATGGCTACACCTTC | CSAPPTDDYGYTF
once | . | TRBJ2-5 | TRBV29-1 | TGCAGCTTAGACGTGGGAGGGGGAGAGACCCAGTACTTC | CSLDVGGGETQYF
many | TRBD1 | TRBJ1-5 | TRBV20-1 | TGCAGTGTACTGGGGACAGGGCTCAATCAGCCCCAGCATTTT | CSVLGTGLNQPQHF
many | . | TRBJ2-5 | TRBV25-1 | TGTGCCAGCAGTTCCGGACAAATCCAAGAGACCCAGTACTTC | CASSSGQIQETQYF
. | . | TRBJ1-1 | TRBV28 | TGTGCCAGCAGTCAATCCGGGCGCCCGAACACTGAAGCTTTCTTT | CASSQSGRPNTEAFF
many | . | TRBJ1-2 | TRBV6-1 | TGTGCCAGCAGTGAGACAGCCATCTATGGCTACACCTTC | CASSETAIYGYTF
. | TRBD2 | TRBJ2-2 | TRBV12-3/TRBV12-4 | TGTGCCAGCAGTTTTTTGTTGCTAGCGGGGGGGAAGAACACCGGGGAGCTGTTTTTT | CASSFLLLAGGKNTGELFF
many | . | TRBJ1-1 | TRBV19 | TGTGCCAGTGGGGAGAGGGTGGCTGAAGCTTTCTTT | CASGERVAEAFF
. | TRBD1 | TRBJ1-2 | TRBV10-3 | TGTGCCATCAGCGCTCCCGGGACAGGGAACTATGGCTACACCTTC | CAISAPGTGNYGYTF